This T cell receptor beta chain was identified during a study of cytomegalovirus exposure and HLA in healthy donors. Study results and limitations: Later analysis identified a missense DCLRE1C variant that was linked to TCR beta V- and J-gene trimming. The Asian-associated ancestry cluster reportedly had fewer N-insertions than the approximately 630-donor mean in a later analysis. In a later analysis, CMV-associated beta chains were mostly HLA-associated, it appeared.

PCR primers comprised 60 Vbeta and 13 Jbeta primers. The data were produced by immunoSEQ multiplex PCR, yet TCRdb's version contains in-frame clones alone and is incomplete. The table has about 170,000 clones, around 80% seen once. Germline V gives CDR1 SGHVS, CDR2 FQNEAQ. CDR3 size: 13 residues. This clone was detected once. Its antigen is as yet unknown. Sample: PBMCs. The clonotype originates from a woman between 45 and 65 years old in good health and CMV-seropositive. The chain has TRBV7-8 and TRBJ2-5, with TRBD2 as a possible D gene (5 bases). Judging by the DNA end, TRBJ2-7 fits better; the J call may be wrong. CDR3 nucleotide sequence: TGTGCCAGCAGCTTGGCTAGCAGGAACGAGCAGTACTTC. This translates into CASSLASRNEQYF.